The clone carrying this T cell receptor beta chain appeared a single time. The target antigen is unknown. Germline CDR1 SQVTM, CDR2 ANQGSEA. Trimming removed 4 bases from V and 7 bases from J; junction bases left unmatched: 12. This CDR3 is 14 amino acids long. This sample is drawn from a study of cytomegalovirus exposure and HLA in healthy donors. Study-level points and caveats: The study put 150 to 200 TCR beta chains on its list as cytomegalovirus-associated. High specificity and sensitivity for cytomegalovirus status were reported for the classifier. Subsequent analysis revealed that first-cohort TCR clusters tended to co-occur in the 120 or so validation repertoires.

An approximately 120-subject validation cohort, separate from the approximately 700-subject first cohort, supplied the donors. Sequencing used immunoSEQ multiplex PCR; TCRdb keeps in-frame clones, though not all of them. The table shows approximately 76,000 clones, with approximately 94% occurring only once. The sample taken for sequencing was PBMCs. V usage is TRBV29-1 and J usage is TRBJ2-7, with 8 bases matching TRBD1. This clonotype originated in a woman between 18 and 30 years old in good health and CMV-seropositive. CDR3 in DNA: TGCAGCGTTGGGACAGGGCGTGGTGATAGGGAGCAGTACTTC. Protein product: CSVGTGRGDREQYF.